Shown below are 8 T cell receptor beta chains from a single sample sequenced in a study of breast tumors, draining lymph nodes, adjacent tissues. One entry per CDR3 protein results from TCRdb running MiXCR on the multiplex PCR reads. The table includes about 8,300 distinct CDR3 sequences, around 74% detected once. Input material: tumor-adjacent breast tissue. Receptors were obtained from a female donor with breast cancer. Some clones in this sample may be carry-over from other donors' samples.

The chain recombines TRBV12-3 or TRBV12-4 with TRBJ2-7; 9 bases map to TRBD2. The CDR3 length is 14 residues. J gave up 3 bases and V 3 bases, and 3 bases lay outside the gene matches. CDR3 nucleotide sequence: TGTGCCAGCAGTTTCGGGCGGGGGGGCTACGAGCAGTACTTC. Protein sequence: CASSFGRGGYEQYF.

V usage is TRBV10-3 and J usage is TRBJ2-5, with 8 bases aligning to TRBD1. The germline V gene encodes CDR1 ENHRY and CDR2 SYGVKD. There are 13 residues in the CDR3. V shed 9 bases, J shed 5 bases, and the junction held 8 bases outside the gene matches. The CDR3 bases are TGTGCCATTACGACAGGGGTAGGGGAGACCCAGTACTTC. Translating gives CAITTGVGETQYF.

J is TRBJ2-7 and V is TRBV7-8, with TRBD2 identical over 7 bases. Trimming cost V 5 bases and J 2 bases; bases outside gene matches: 9. Germline CDR1 reads SGHVS; CDR2 reads FQNEAQ. This CDR3 has 15 amino acids. The CDR3 is CASSPWEGTTYEQYF. DNA of the CDR3: TGTGCCAGCAGCCCCTGGGAGGGGACTACCTACGAGCAGTACTTC.

The J gene is TRBJ1-2, the V gene TRBV29-1; weak D call: TRBD1 (5 bases). The CDR3 contains 12 residues. Per the germline V gene, CDR1 is SQVTM and CDR2 is ANQGSEA. Trimming pared 3 bases from V and 7 bases from J, leaving 12 bases between. The CDR3 sequence is CSVEGDGGGYTF. For the CDR3, the DNA is TGCAGCGTTGAGGGGGACGGCGGTGGCTACACCTTC. Full variable domain (rest looked up from reference TRBV29-1 and TRBJ1-2): SAVISQKPSRDICQRGTSLTIQCQVDSQVTMMFWYRQQPGQSLTLIATANQGSEATYESGFVIDKFPISRPNLTFSTLTVSNMSPEDSSIYLCSVEGDGGGYTFGSGTRLTVV.

This clonotype was observed many times. The genes are TRBV3-1 and TRBJ2-7; D not certain. Germline CDR1 and CDR2: LGHDT and YNNKEL (reference sequence). The CDR3 extends over 19 amino acids. V lost 1 base and J lost 2, with 24 bases in between. Written as DNA, the CDR3 is TGTGCCAGCAGCCAAGTCTTCAATCTCTTAATCTTGACAACCTACGAGCAGTACTTC. Its translation: CASSQVFNLLILTTYEQYF.

This chain joins TRBV7-2 and TRBJ2-7, with 8 nucleotides matching TRBD1. Germline lookup yields CDR1 SGHTA and CDR2 FQGNSA. The CDR3 contains 15 residues. V shed 3 bases, J shed 6 bases, and the junction held 10 bases outside the gene matches. The CDR3 protein is CASSFLWTGRGEQYF. The CDR3 coding sequence is TGTGCCAGCAGCTTTCTCTGGACAGGGCGAGGCGAGCAGTACTTC.

The chain is built from TRBV6-2 or TRBV6-3 and TRBJ2-5, with TRBD1 as a possible D gene (6 bases). Between the trimmed V and J ends, which lost 6 bases and 2 bases, there was a span of 19 bases. Germline CDR1 MNHEY, CDR2 SVGEGT. This CDR3 is built from 16 residues. Written as DNA, the CDR3 is TGTGCCAGCAGAAAAATGACAGGAACTTATCAAGAGACCCAGTACTTC. Its protein is CASRKMTGTYQETQYF.

Concerning this clonotype itself: One end of the junction varies from germline; a read error may be responsible. This chain connects TRBV19 to TRBJ2-6; D uncertain. The CDR3 runs to 15 residues. Per germline, CDR1 LNHDA and CDR2 SQIVND (reference sequence). DNA for the CDR3: TGTGCCGGTAGTTTTCCTCGCTCTGGGGCCAACGTCCTGACTTTC. Translating it yields CAGSFPRSGANVLTF.